Following are 20 T cell receptor beta chains from one sample sequenced in a study of naive and memory T cell subsets. The study's findings and limits: Naive repertoires, especially CD8, held a few larger clonotypes, possibly memory cells re-expressing CD45RA.

No antigens are known for them. Both TRBC1 and TRBC2 were covered by a beta constant-region primer of two equimolar oligonucleotides. Ligated cDNA was amplified by four rounds of PCR with nested alpha and beta constant-region primers and SP2. In TCRdb, the UMI-ligation and nested PCR reads were re-called with MiXCR into one record per CDR3 protein. The repertoire holds 140,000 to 150,000 distinct CDR3 sequences, with 20% to 25% as singletons. Sequenced: naive CD4+ T cells from blood. Receptors were obtained from a human donor in good health.

This clonotype was recorded a few times. The chain couples TRBV29-1 to TRBJ1-2; 7 bases line up with TRBD1. CDR3 size: 14 residues. J lost 4 bases, V lost 4 bases, and 9 bases had no gene match. Germline assignment: CDR1 SQVTM and CDR2 ANQGSEA. The CDR3 here is CSVVGRGLGYGYTF. In nucleotides, the CDR3 is TGCAGCGTTGTTGGAAGGGGGCTGGGCTATGGCTACACCTTC.

In this sample, this clonotype turned up a few times. This sequence joins TRBV20-1 and TRBJ2-2, with TRBD1 identical over 12 bases. Losses at the gene ends were 0 bases for V and 4 bases for J; bases not matched to a gene: 6. Germline V CDR1 and CDR2: DFQATT, SNEGSKA (reference sequence). The CDR3 is 17 residues long. CDR3 sequence: CSARDTGTGGATGELFF. The CDR3 DNA reads TGCAGTGCTAGAGATACTGGGACAGGGGGCGCCACCGGGGAGCTGTTTTTT.

In its sample, this clonotype was seen many times. This chain connects TRBV28 to TRBJ2-2, with D perhaps assigned TRBD1 or TRBD2 (5 bases each). V was shortened by 11 bases and J by 4 bases, with 20 bases between the two germline ends. Germline CDR1 MDHEN, CDR2 SYDVKM. This CDR3 contains 15 residues. As DNA, the CDR3 is TGTGCCGCCCGTAACACCGGGACCGCCACCGGGGAGCTGTTTTTT. Translation gives CAARNTGTATGELFF. The full variable domain, completed using reference TRBV28 and TRBJ2-2, is DVKVTQSSRYLVKRTGEKVFLECVQDMDHENMFWYRQDPGLGLRLIYFSYDVKMKEKGDIPEGYSVSREKKERFSLILESASTNQTSMYLCAARNTGTATGELFFGEGSRLTVL.

The sample holds a few counts of this clonotype. The V and J genes are TRBV5-1 and TRBJ1-2; TRBD1 agrees at 8 bases. Trimming at V came to 0 bases and at J to 7 bases, leaving 5 bases not matched to a gene. The CDR3 spans 14 residues. The germline gives CDR1 SGHRS, CDR2 YFSETQ. The CDR3 here is CASSLDQGAVGYTF. For the CDR3, the DNA is TGCGCCAGCAGCTTGGATCAGGGGGCTGTTGGCTACACCTTC.

This chain connects TRBV14 to TRBJ1-1; the D is unclear. The CDR3 consists of 13 residues. V lost 1 base, J lost 10 bases, and 13 bases lay in between. CDR1 and CDR2 (germline): SGHDN, FVKESK. CDR3 amino acids: CASSQVGPIGAFF. CDR3 DNA: TGTGCCAGCAGCCAAGTTGGCCCGATAGGAGCTTTCTTT.

This clonotype was seen a few times. The chain uses TRBV7-2 and TRBJ2-1; 10 bases are a match to TRBD1. Looked up from germline, CDR1 is SGHTA and CDR2 is FQGNSA. The CDR3 is 14 amino acids. J was trimmed by 7 bases and V by 5 bases; bases with no gene match: 5. Written as DNA, the CDR3 is TGTGCCAGCAGCGCGGACAGGGGGTCAAATGAGCAGTTCTTC. It encodes CASSADRGSNEQFF.

There are a few counts of this clonotype. V is TRBV11-3 and J is TRBJ2-1; D is unclear. Per germline, CDR1 SGHNT and CDR2 YENEEA. The CDR3 has 15 amino acids. Trimming cost V 1 base and J 0 bases, with 7 bases left between them. DNA of the CDR3: TGTGCCAGCAGCTTAGGAATTAGCTCCTACAATGAGCAGTTCTTC. This encodes CASSLGISSYNEQFF.

This clonotype showed up many times. The V call is TRBV6-1, the J call TRBJ2-1; 8 bases align to TRBD2. The trim removed 2 bases at V and 4 bases at J, leaving 4 bases unmatched. Germline V gene data show CDR1 as MNHNS and CDR2 as SASEGT. The CDR3 runs 15 residues. The CDR3 DNA sequence: TGTGCCAGCAGTGAATCGACGGGAGGGTACAATGAGCAGTTCTTC. This codes for CASSESTGGYNEQFF.

The V call is TRBV10-2, the J call TRBJ2-3, with D hard to call. CDR3 size: 14 residues. V was pared by 0 bases and J by 5 bases, with 9 bases between. Looked up from germline, CDR1 is WSHSY and CDR2 is SAAADI. The CDR3 DNA follows: TGCGCCAGCAGTGAGTCTTGGGTCTTAGATACGCAGTATTTT. It yields the protein CASSESWVLDTQYF.

About this clonotype itself: A clone one base away is much larger, so this may be a read error. The chain has TRBV10-3 and TRBJ2-3; tentatively, D is TRBD1 or TRBD2 (5 bases each). CDR1 is ENHRY, CDR2 SYGVKD, per germline. The CDR3 spans 14 residues. The CDR3 DNA is TGTGCCATCAAAGCGGCAGGGCTGGCAGATACGCAGTGTTTT. Translating gives CAIKAAGLADTQCF.

The chain employs TRBV6-1 and TRBJ2-1; TRBD1 agrees at 9 bases. This CDR3 has 14 residues. CDR1 is MNHNS, CDR2 SASEGT, per germline. J lost 4 bases, V lost 7 bases, and 5 bases had no gene match. In DNA, the CDR3 is TGTGCCAGCACCACAGGGACAGGGTACAATGAGCAGTTCTTC. Translated: CASTTGTGYNEQFF.

The CDR3 loop is CASSLPGQGYQAEAFF. In DNA, the CDR3 is TGCGCCAGCAGCTTACCGGGACAGGGGTATCAAGCTGAAGCTTTCTTT. This chain uses TRBV5-1 with TRBJ1-1; the match to TRBD1 covers 10 bases. V lost 2 bases and J lost 6; bases outside the gene matches: 10. Germline lookup yields CDR1 SGHRS and CDR2 YFSETQ. The CDR3 has 16 residues.

There are many counts of this clonotype. V and J are TRBV19 and TRBJ2-2; 9 bases are a match to TRBD2. Germline CDR1 and CDR2: LNHDA and SQIVND (reference sequence). V lost 7 bases to trimming and J lost 4 bases; unmatched junction nucleotides: 10. The CDR3 contains 16 residues. CDR3 in amino acids: CASTLTGTSITGELFF. The CDR3 DNA reads TGTGCCAGTACTCTAACCGGGACTAGCATCACCGGGGAGCTGTTTTTT. Full variable domain (missing parts from reference TRBV19 and TRBJ2-2): DGGITQSPKYLFRKEGQNVTLSCEQNLNHDAMYWYRQDPGQGLRLIYYSQIVNDFQKGDIAEGYSVSREKKESFPLTVTSAQKNPTAFYLCASTLTGTSITGELFFGEGSRLTVL.

This clonotype was observed a handful of times. The J gene is TRBJ2-7, the V gene TRBV20-1, with D possibly called TRBD1 or TRBD2 (5 bases each). V lost 0 bases and J 11 bases, leaving 20 bases between the germline ends. The CDR3 totals 14 residues. Germline loops: CDR1 DFQATT, CDR2 SNEGSKA (reference sequence). DNA for the CDR3: TGCAGTGCTAGAGAATCCGGGACCCGGGTGCTGGAGTACTTC. Its protein is CSARESGTRVLEYF.

The genes are TRBV20-1 and TRBJ2-5, with 9 bases aligning to TRBD1. The CDR3 runs to 14 residues. Germline CDR1 is DFQATT and CDR2 is SNEGSKA (reference sequence). J was trimmed by 9 bases and V by 6 bases; bases with no gene match: 14. This CDR3 is CSATKDRGAEAQYF. CDR3 nucleotides: TGCAGTGCAACCAAAGACAGGGGGGCTGAGGCCCAGTACTTC.

This clonotype was seen a handful of times. The chain uses TRBV19 and TRBJ2-6, with D possibly called TRBD1 or TRBD2 (5 bases each). V dropped 9 bases and J dropped 0 bases, with 21 bases sitting between them. Germline CDR1 LNHDA, CDR2 SQIVND (reference sequence). CDR3 size: 18 residues. CDR3 nucleotide sequence: TGTGCCAGCCGATCCCCGGGGCTACACGTCTCTGGGGCCAACGTCCTGACTTTC. It codes for CASRSPGLHVSGANVLTF.

J is TRBJ1-1 and V is TRBV5-6; D is undetermined. The V gene's germline CDR1 is SGHDT and CDR2 YYEEEE. CDR3 length: 15 amino acids. The germline V and J ends were trimmed by 4 bases and 1 base, with 14 bases remaining between them. The CDR3 nucleotides are TGTGCCAGCAGCCTTAGACTCAATAGGAACACTGAAGCTTTCTTT. As protein: CASSLRLNRNTEAFF.

This clonotype occurred a few times. The chain combines TRBV10-3 with TRBJ1-5; tentative D call: TRBD1 (6 bases). Trimming shortened V by 6 bases and J by 6 bases, and 18 bases separated the two germline ends. Germline V lookup: CDR1 ENHRY, CDR2 SYGVKD. CDR3 length: 15 residues. CDR3 in amino acids: CAISGEQGRFQPQHF. CDR3 nucleotide sequence: TGTGCCATCAGCGGGGAACAGGGAAGGTTTCAGCCCCAGCATTTT.

The V gene is TRBV5-1, the J gene TRBJ2-7; D remains unclear. Deletions cut 0 bases from V and 5 bases from J, with 18 bases between. CDR1 is SGHRS and CDR2 is YFSETQ in the germline V gene. The CDR3 runs 16 residues. CDR3 region: CASSLAIISGVDEQYF. In DNA, the CDR3 is TGCGCCAGCAGCTTGGCCATAATTTCCGGAGTCGACGAGCAGTACTTC.

This clonotype was observed a few times. In nucleotides, the CDR3 is TGCGCCAGCAGCCAAGTTAGAACCACATGGAACACTGAAGCTTTCTTT. Translating it yields CASSQVRTTWNTEAFF. J is TRBJ1-1 and V is TRBV4-1; D unresolved. This CDR3 has 16 amino acids. Germline V gene lookup returns CDR1 MGHRA and CDR2 YSYEKL. Trimming pared 1 base from V and 1 base from J, leaving 13 bases between.